The source of this TCR beta chain is a study of Ad26.COV2.S vaccination and SARS-CoV-2 variants. Looking at the study overall: Enrollment placed the donor in the COV1001 Ad26.COV2.S trial arm. Ad26.COV2.S was injected intramuscularly once or twice, 56 days apart. Study results and limitations: Substantial breadth was reported for post-vaccination spike-specific CD8+ and CD4+ T cells.

As to this clone: The antigen is not known.

Clones were read by immunoSEQ multiplex PCR, and TCRdb kept only the in-frame ones, dropping some. Of about 250,000 clones listed, 80% to 90% were seen once; the top ten hold more than 2.5%. Per germline, CDR1 SGHAT and CDR2 FQNNGV. Germline trimming cut 5 bases from V and 2 bases from J; bases unmatched to any gene: 8. CDR3 size: 15 residues. Specified treatment: roughly 18 received Ad26.COV2.S at low or high dose, single or two shots; about 5 received placebo; per-sample allocation not given. Sampling occurred on day 63 after the first vaccine or placebo injection. Based in Boston, the donor was an adult of 18-55 years.

This rearrangement joins TRBV11-2 to TRBJ2-7; 8 nucleotides agree with TRBD1. The TCR sequence derives from a person between 18 and 65 years old who received the Ad26.COV2.S COVID-19 vaccine or a placebo. The sequenced sample was peripheral blood, obtained in a trial of Ad26.COV2.S vaccine versus placebo. The CDR3 here is CASSAHGQGAYEQYF. The CDR3 coding sequence is TGTGCCAGCAGCGCGCACGGACAGGGTGCCTACGAGCAGTACTTC.